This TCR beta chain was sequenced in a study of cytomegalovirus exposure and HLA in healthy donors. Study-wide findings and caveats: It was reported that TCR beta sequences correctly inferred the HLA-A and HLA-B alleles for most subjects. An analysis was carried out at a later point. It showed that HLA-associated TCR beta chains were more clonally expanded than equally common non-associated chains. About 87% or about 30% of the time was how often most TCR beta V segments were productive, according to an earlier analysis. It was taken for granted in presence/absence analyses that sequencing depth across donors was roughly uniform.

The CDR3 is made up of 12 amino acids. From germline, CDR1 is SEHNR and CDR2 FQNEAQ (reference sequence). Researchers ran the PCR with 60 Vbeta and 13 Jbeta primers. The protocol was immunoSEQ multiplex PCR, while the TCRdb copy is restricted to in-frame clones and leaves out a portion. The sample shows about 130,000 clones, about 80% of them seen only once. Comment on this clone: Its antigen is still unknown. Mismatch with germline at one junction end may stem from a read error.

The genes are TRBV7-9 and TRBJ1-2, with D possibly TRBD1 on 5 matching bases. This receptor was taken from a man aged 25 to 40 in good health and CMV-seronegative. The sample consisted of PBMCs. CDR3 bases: TGTTCCAGCAGCTCCACAGGTGCCGGCTACACCTTC. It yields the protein CSSSSTGAGYTF. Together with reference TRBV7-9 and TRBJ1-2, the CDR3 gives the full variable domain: DTGVSQNPRHKITKRGQNVTFRCDPISEHNRLYWYRQTLGQGPEFLTYFQNEAQLEKSRLLSDRFSAERPKGSFSTLEIQRTEQGDSAMYLCSSSSTGAGYTFGSGTRLTVV.